The rows below give T cell receptor beta chains drawn from one sample of a study of response to subunit inactivated influenza vaccine. One entry per CDR3 protein results from TCRdb running MiXCR on the RT-PCR reads. The sample lists about 540,000 distinct CDR3 sequences, 20% to 25% occurring once. The same sample was also used in a study of T cells expressing NK-cell markers.

The sequencing used CD4+ T cells sorted from PBMCs, collected roughly 12 days after vaccination. The receptors stem from a middle-aged man who received an inactivated influenza vaccine. CDR3s include the opening cysteine and the closing phenylalanine or tryptophan. D genes are given only for firm matches. For some rows the clone size is stated as once, few or many, or as a class when expanded; others skip it.

cdr3_nt cdr3_aa clone_size v_call d_call j_call
TGCGCCAGCAGCTTGGCAGGGGCCGAAGAGACCCAGTACTTC CASSLAGAEETQYF - TRBV5-1 - TRBJ2-5
TGTGCCATCAGCCCTAGGGGGGATAGCAATCAGCCCCAGCATTTT CAISPRGDSNQPQHF - TRBV10-3 - TRBJ1-5
TGTGCCAGCAGCCACGAACACAGGGGGCGACAGCCCCAGCATTTT CASSHEHRGRQPQHF few TRBV7-2 TRBD1 TRBJ1-5
TGTGCCAGCAGTTATCATCGCCGGACAGGGGGATTCTCTGGGGCCAACGTCCTGACTTTC CASSYHRRTGGFSGANVLTF - TRBV6-2/TRBV6-3 TRBD1 TRBJ2-6
TGCAGCACAGATACGCAGTATTTT CSTDTQYF - TRBV20-1 - TRBJ2-3
TGTGCCAGCAGCCCCAGCCAGAGCTCCTACGAGCAGTACTTC CASSPSQSSYEQYF - TRBV7-2 - TRBJ2-7
TGTGCCAGCAGTTTTCTTTTGTCCACAGATACGAGAATGAATTTT CASSFLLSTDTRMNF - TRBV6-5 - TRBJ2-3
TGTGCCAGCAGTAAGGCCTGGCCGGTTACGGACGAGCAGTACTTC CASSKAWPVTDEQYF - TRBV7-2 - TRBJ2-7
TGTGCCAGCAGGGACCTTGGGACAGCGAACACCGGGGAGCTGTTTTTT CASRDLGTANTGELFF many TRBV6-1 TRBD1 TRBJ2-2
TGTGCTTCCAAGGTTATAGTGAACACCGGGGAGCTGTTTTTT CASKVIVNTGELFF few TRBV7-2 - TRBJ2-2
TGCAGTGCTAGCCGGACAGCCCAAGAGACCCAGTACTTC CSASRTAQETQYF - TRBV20-1 - TRBJ2-5
TGCGCCAGCAGCTTGGCGCAAGGAGATAATTCACCCCTCCACTTT CASSLAQGDNSPLHF - TRBV5-1 - TRBJ1-6
TGTGCCAGCAGGAAAACGGGGGGGGCCAACGTCCTGACTTTC CASRKTGGANVLTF - TRBV28 - TRBJ2-6
TGTGCCAGCAGCAAAGCGGCCCCAGGGTACCAAGAGACCCAGTACTTC CASSKAAPGYQETQYF - TRBV21-1 - TRBJ2-5
TGTGCCAGCAGCTTAGTAGGGGCGGGACACCAGCCCCAGCATTTT CASSLVGAGHQPQHF few TRBV7-2 - TRBJ1-5
TGTGCCAGCAGCACCCACGACAGCTACACCTTC CASSTHDSYTF - TRBV7-9 - TRBJ1-2
TGTGCCAGCAGCTCCGAGCAGGCTGGGTTCTCAGATACGCAGTATTTT CASSSEQAGFSDTQYF - TRBV7-6 - TRBJ2-3
TGTTCTTCTGGGAGGGCCAATGAGCAGTTCTTC CSSGRANEQFF once TRBV7-9 TRBD2 TRBJ2-1
TGTGCCAGCAGCTTAGCGTCCCTAGCGAGGGAGACCCAGTACTTC CASSLASLARETQYF - TRBV7-2 - TRBJ2-5
TGTGCCAGCAGCAACGGACTAGCGGGAGGGAAAGAGCAGTACTTC CASSNGLAGGKEQYF - TRBV7-2 TRBD2 TRBJ2-7
TGTGCCAGCAGTTTGTGGGGGGGGCAGACCCAGTACTTC CASSLWGGQTQYF few TRBV12-3/TRBV12-4 - TRBJ2-5
TGTGCCACCAGCAAACGGGACGGGGCCTACGAGCAGTACTTC CATSKRDGAYEQYF - TRBV15 - TRBJ2-7
TGTGCCAGCAGCTTAGATTATGTGGCCTATACGCAGTATTTT CASSLDYVAYTQYF few TRBV11-2 - TRBJ2-3
TGCGCCAGCAGAACAGGGGGCGCCGATACCGGGGAGCTGTTTTTT CASRTGGADTGELFF - TRBV5-1 TRBD1 TRBJ2-2
TGTGCCAGCAGCTTAGATCCAAGACAGGTTCCCTCCTACGAGCAGTACTTC CASSLDPRQVPSYEQYF few TRBV11-2 - TRBJ2-7
TGTGCCAGCAGTTGGGAAAGGGACTATGGCTACACCTTC CASSWERDYGYTF few TRBV6-5 - TRBJ1-2
TGTGCCAGCAGTTACTCGGAAACGGCGATTGAAAGACTGTTTTTT CASSYSETAIERLFF - TRBV6-5 - TRBJ1-4
TGTGCCTCCTACGAGTGGGGAGGAGGTGATTCACCCCTCCACTTT CASYEWGGGDSPLHF - TRBV6-1 - TRBJ1-6
TGCGCCAGCAGCCTCGGGACAGGAGCCTCTGGAAACACCATATATTTT CASSLGTGASGNTIYF - TRBV5-1 TRBD1 TRBJ1-3
TGTGCCAGCAGTTCTAACTACAATGAGCAGTTCTTC CASSSNYNEQFF few TRBV6-2/TRBV6-3 - TRBJ2-1
TGTGCCAGCAGCCGGGCGTCAGGGGCCCAAGAGACCCAGTACTTC CASSRASGAQETQYF - TRBV4-2 - TRBJ2-5
TGTGCCACCAGCAGGGGTGGCGGGGGTTCTGAGCAGTATTTT CATSRGGGGSEQYF few TRBV15 TRBD2 TRBJ2-3
TGTGCCAGCAGCCCCAGCGGGGGGAGACGAGATACGCAGTATTTT CASSPSGGRRDTQYF many TRBV7-2 TRBD2 TRBJ2-3
TGTGCCAGCAGTTGGCCGGGCGGTGCGTACTATGGCTACACCTTC CASSWPGGAYYGYTF few TRBV6-2/TRBV6-3 - TRBJ1-2
TGCAGTGCTAGAGAGGGACAGAGACGTGAAGCTTTCTTT CSAREGQRREAFF - TRBV20-1 TRBD1 TRBJ1-1
TGTGCCAGCAGACCGGGACAGGGGGCACAAAAACTGTTTTTT CASRPGQGAQKLFF - TRBV6-1 TRBD1 TRBJ1-4
TGTGCCAGCAGTGAAGTGATTACCTACGAGCAGTACTTC CASSEVITYEQYF - TRBV6-1 - TRBJ2-7
TGCAGTGCTAGCCCACGTTCGGGGTTCCAAGAGACCCAGTACTTC CSASPRSGFQETQYF few TRBV20-1 - TRBJ2-5
TGTGCCAGCAGTCCCGGGACAGGGGCCGTAGGCACTGAAGCTTTCTTT CASSPGTGAVGTEAFF - TRBV3-1 TRBD1 TRBJ1-1
TGTGCCAGCAGCCTGCGACGGCCTTTCGGGGAGCTGTTTTTT CASSLRRPFGELFF - TRBV7-8 - TRBJ2-2
TGTGCCAGCAGCTCTTTAGCGGGGGGCAACCACAATGAGCAGTTCTTC CASSSLAGGNHNEQFF - TRBV7-2 TRBD2 TRBJ2-1
TGTGCCAGCAGTTCTGTGGGACGGGTTAATTCACCCCTCCACTTT CASSSVGRVNSPLHF - TRBV28 - TRBJ1-6
TGCGCCAGCAGTCATGACAGCTCTACTGATACGCAGTATTTT CASSHDSSTDTQYF - TRBV5-1 - TRBJ2-3
TGCGCCAGCAGCTTGGAAGGGAGGCAACTCTACGAGCAGTACTTC CASSLEGRQLYEQYF few TRBV5-1 - TRBJ2-7
TGTGCCAGCAGTTTAGCGGGCCAGCGGGGGACAGATACGCAGTATTTT CASSLAGQRGTDTQYF many TRBV12-3/TRBV12-4 TRBD2 TRBJ2-3
TGTGCCAGCAGTTCCCGGGACAGACTTGTCCGACGGGCCGAAGAGACCCAGTACTTC CASSSRDRLVRRAEETQYF few TRBV6-5 TRBD1 TRBJ2-5
TGTGCCAGCAGCTTGGCGGGAGGATCTCACCAAGAGACCCAGTACTTC CASSLAGGSHQETQYF - TRBV7-9 TRBD2 TRBJ2-5
TGCGCCAGCAGCCAAGAAGGATGGCCAGATCAAACAGATACGCAGTATTTT CASSQEGWPDQTDTQYF - TRBV4-3 - TRBJ2-3
TGTGCCAGCAGTTTTGAGGGTTCACCCCTCCACTTT CASSFEGSPLHF many TRBV12-3/TRBV12-4 - TRBJ1-6
TGTGCCAGCAGTCCGGGGACTAGAGGGCGAGAGACCCAGTACTTC CASSPGTRGRETQYF few TRBV7-9 TRBD2 TRBJ2-5
TGTGCCAGCGGCCCTTCCAGGGATACGCAGTATTTT CASGPSRDTQYF - TRBV3-1 - TRBJ2-3
TGCAGTGCCCCCCACCACTTAGCCAAAAACATTCAGTACTTC CSAPHHLAKNIQYF - TRBV20-1 - TRBJ2-4
TGTGCCAGCAGCTTAGCCAGGACCAATGAGCAGTTCTTC CASSLARTNEQFF - TRBV7-8 - TRBJ2-1
TGTGCCAGCAGTTCAAGCGGGGGTGTCCCGAACACTGAAGCTTTCTTT CASSSSGGVPNTEAFF few TRBV28 - TRBJ1-1
TGTGCCAGCAATCCGACAGGAGCCTATGAAAAACTGTTTTTT CASNPTGAYEKLFF few TRBV6-1 - TRBJ1-4
TGCAGTGCTAGGTTATCGGGTTCTCGCGAGCAGTACTTC CSARLSGSREQYF - TRBV20-1 - TRBJ2-7
TGTGCCAGCAGTTTAAGGCTGAACACTGAAGCTTTCTTT CASSLRLNTEAFF many TRBV5-1 - TRBJ1-1
TGTGCCAGCAGTCAGATCTACGAGCAGTACTTC CASSQIYEQYF few TRBV6-2/TRBV6-3 - TRBJ2-7
TGTGCCAGCAGCTCGGCGGGGGTCCCCAGGGATGAGCAGTTCTTC CASSSAGVPRDEQFF - TRBV7-8 TRBD2 TRBJ2-1
TGTGCCAGCAGCCAACCCGGGGGCGATGGCTACACCTTC CASSQPGGDGYTF - TRBV4-2 - TRBJ1-2